The T cell receptor (beta chain) under discussion was sequenced for a study of T cell responses to AZD1222 COVID-19 vaccine. The study, taken as a whole, reports: CD4 TCRs linked to vaccination spanned spike, dominating at 160-218 and 743-854.

To note about this clone: Its antigen remains unknown.

This CDR3 has 16 amino acids. Germline V gene lookup returns CDR1 SGHAT and CDR2 FQNNGV. Trimming at V came to 4 bases and at J to 0 bases, leaving 3 bases not matched to a gene. Libraries were prepared by immunoSEQ multiplex PCR; TCRdb keeps only in-frame clonotypes and omits some of them. The table shows about 130,000 clones, with 85% to 90% occurring only once. This clonotype was sampled from an adult in good health. Sequencing was performed on peripheral blood, taken on day 0 of AZD1222 vaccination. The chain has TRBV11-2 and TRBJ2-2; 9 bases are shared with TRBD1. This chain's CDR3 is CASSWGQGPNTGELFF. DNA of the CDR3: TGTGCCAGCAGCTGGGGACAGGGACCGAACACCGGGGAGCTGTTTTTT.